The 14 T cell receptor beta chains below come from one sample, sequenced in a study of T cell responses to AZD1222 COVID-19 vaccine. The repertoire was sequenced with immunoSEQ multiplex PCR; TCRdb's copy has only in-frame clones and lacks some. The sample consists of 93,000 or so clones, around 91% of them appearing once. The specimen comprised peripheral blood, sampled on day 0 of AZD1222 vaccination. The receptors come from an adult in good health.

The V call is TRBV10-2, the J call TRBJ1-3; 12 bases agree with TRBD1. Germline lookup yields CDR1 WSHSY and CDR2 SAAADI. V dropped 7 bases and J dropped 4; count of bases not matched to a gene: 11. The CDR3 totals 17 residues. The CDR3 sequence: CASMRDRGRMEGNTIYF. In nucleotides, the CDR3 is TGCGCCAGCATGCGGGACAGGGGGCGCATGGAAGGAAACACCATATATTTT.

This clone showed up just once. This chain uses TRBV6-4 with TRBJ1-2, with D perhaps matching TRBD1 (6 bases). V lost 1 base and J 8 bases, leaving 11 bases between the germline ends. Germline values: CDR1 MRHNA, CDR2 SNTAGT. The CDR3 spans 13 residues. Here the CDR3 DNA reads TGTGCCAGCAGTGACTTGACAGGTCGGGGCTACACCTTC. Translating it yields CASSDLTGRGYTF.

This clone was observed a few times. The genes are TRBV4-1 and TRBJ1-2, with unresolved D. The germline CDR1 and CDR2 sequences are MGHRA and YSYEKL. The V end lost 1 base, the J end lost 4 bases, and 10 bases lay between the germline ends. The CDR3 extends over 14 amino acids. As DNA, the CDR3 is TGCGCCAGCAGCCAAGTTGCGGCTAGCTATGGCTACACCTTC. This codes for CASSQVAASYGYTF.

This rearrangement joins TRBV3-1 (or the pseudogene TRBV3-2) to TRBJ2-1; the D gene is possibly TRBD2 (7 bases). The V and J ends lost 6 bases and 3 bases respectively, with 15 bases between them. The CDR3 contains 15 residues. Germline V lookup: CDR1 LGHDT, CDR2 YNNKEL (reference sequence). CDR3 nucleotide sequence: TGTGCCAGCAGTCCCTGGCGGGGGCTCTACAATGAGCAGTTCTTC. Its protein product is CASSPWRGLYNEQFF.

The genes are TRBV6-6 and TRBJ2-2; 11 bases are shared with TRBD1. The germline V gene encodes CDR1 MNHNY and CDR2 SVGAGI (reference sequence). This CDR3 has 19 amino acids. V gave up 6 bases and J gave up 3 bases; unmatched junction bases: 15. CDR3 residues: CASSRTPRDRGLDTGELFF. DNA of the CDR3: TGTGCCAGCAGCCGAACCCCGCGGGACAGGGGGTTGGACACCGGGGAGCTGTTTTTT.

This rearrangement joins TRBV5-1 to TRBJ2-2; possibly TRBD1 or TRBD2 for D (5 bases each). The CDR3 spans 14 residues. The V end lost 0 bases, the J end lost 6 bases, and 9 bases lay between the germline ends. Germline lookup yields CDR1 SGHRS and CDR2 YFSETQ. This CDR3 is CASSLAGGPGELFF. CDR3 coding DNA: TGCGCCAGCAGCTTGGCTGGGGGACCCGGGGAGCTGTTTTTT.

This chain connects TRBV15 to TRBJ1-4, with a weak D call TRBD1 (5 bases). The CDR3 is 16 amino acids. Trimming took off 8 bases at V and 4 bases at J, with 20 bases between the two ends. The V gene's germline CDR1 is LNHNV and CDR2 YYDKDF (reference sequence). CDR3 sequence (DNA): TGTGCCACCTCCGACAGTCAAGGGACGGGTAATGAAAAACTGTTTTTT. Protein: CATSDSQGTGNEKLFF.

The chain is built from TRBV4-1 and TRBJ1-1; no reliable D call. Germline V lookup: CDR1 MGHRA, CDR2 YSYEKL. The V gene lost 3 bases and the J gene lost 9 bases, with 14 bases spanning the gap. The CDR3 runs 13 residues. Here the CDR3 reads CASSQLGGRKAFF. The CDR3 region has the DNA TGCGCCAGCAGCCAGCTTGGCGGGAGGAAAGCTTTCTTT.

To note about this clone: One end of the junction varies from germline; a read error may be responsible. This sequence joins TRBV10-2 and TRBJ1-1, with 9 bases aligning to TRBD1. The CDR3 length is 13 residues. Looked up from germline, CDR1 is WSHSY and CDR2 is SAAADI. Written as DNA, the CDR3 is TGCGCCACCAGTACCGGGACAGGGTCTGAAGCTTTCTTT. Its protein product is CATSTGTGSEAFF.

This clone was found once. The chain is built from TRBV9 and TRBJ2-1; D is uncertain. Germline V gene lookup returns CDR1 SGDLS and CDR2 YYNGEE. The CDR3 length is 13 residues. Trimming took 4 bases from V and 8 from J, leaving 13 bases between them. The CDR3 DNA sequence: TGTGCCAGCAGCCCGAGGCCCTCGGATGAGCAGTTCTTC. It is translated as CASSPRPSDEQFF.

The chain is built from TRBV6-5 and TRBJ2-3; a possible D gene is TRBD1 (5 bases). The CDR3 is 14 residues long. CDR1 and CDR2 (germline): MNHEY, SVGAGI. Trimming cost V 7 bases and J 6 bases, with 17 bases left between them. CDR3 residues: CASIPFGAPDTQYF. The CDR3 nucleotides are TGTGCCAGCATCCCCTTTGGGGCGCCGGATACGCAGTATTTT.

The chain couples TRBV6-2 or TRBV6-3 to TRBJ1-6; 9 bases line up with TRBD1. CDR1 and CDR2 from the germline V gene are MNHEY and SVGEGT. CDR3 size: 15 residues. The junction had 7 bases not matched to a gene; V was cut back by 5 bases and J by 8 bases. CDR3 residues: CASSPGTGWDSPLHF. In nucleotides, the CDR3 is TGTGCCAGCAGTCCCGGGACAGGGTGGGATTCACCCCTCCACTTT.

V usage is TRBV18 and J usage is TRBJ2-6; D call uncertain. CDR1 is KGHSH, CDR2 LQKENI, per germline. The CDR3 totals 18 residues. The germline V and J ends were trimmed by 4 bases and 0 bases, with 16 bases remaining between them. The CDR3 nucleotides are TGTGCCAGCTCACGGGTGCCCCCGACGGGCTCTGGGGCCAACGTCCTGACTTTC. Encoded protein: CASSRVPPTGSGANVLTF.

This chain links TRBV4-2 with TRBJ1-2, with TRBD1 identical over 10 bases. Germline trimming cut 5 bases from V and 6 bases from J; bases unmatched to any gene: 6. The CDR3 contains 14 residues. Germline CDR1 is LGHNA and CDR2 is YNFKEQ. CDR3 sequence (DNA): TGTGCCAGCAGCTCTGGACAGGGGGAAGATGGCTACACCTTC. It encodes CASSSGQGEDGYTF.